This passage covers 27 T cell receptor beta chains from one sample sequenced in a study of blood T cell repertoires in COVID-19. Sequencing used immunoSEQ multiplex PCR; TCRdb keeps in-frame clones, though not all of them. This sample has roughly 290,000 clones, with around 90% found just once. The sample consisted of peripheral blood. The receptor source for this set is a woman in her 30s with COVID-19, enrolled during active disease.

The chain links TRBV27 to TRBJ2-3; 8 nucleotides align to TRBD2. J gave up 4 bases and V 4 bases, and 10 bases lay outside the gene matches. The CDR3 length is 16 residues. Germline values: CDR1 MNHEY, CDR2 SMNVEV (reference sequence). The CDR3 is CASSSAGAGAADTQYF. Here the CDR3 DNA reads TGTGCCAGCAGTTCCGCAGGAGCGGGAGCCGCAGATACGCAGTATTTT.

CDR3 in amino acids: CASRPGLAFYYEQYF. DNA for the CDR3: TGTGCCAGCCGACCGGGACTAGCTTTTTACTACGAGCAGTACTTC. The chain combines TRBV2 with TRBJ2-7; 9 bases match TRBD2. CDR1 is SNHLY and CDR2 is FYNNEI in the germline V gene. This CDR3 comprises 15 residues. With 8 bases clipped from V and 3 bases from J, the junction kept 11 bases outside the gene matches.

The chain has TRBV2 and TRBJ2-7; perhaps TRBD1 as D (5 bases). The CDR3 sequence is 13 residues long. Germline CDR1 reads SNHLY; CDR2 reads FYNNEI. Deletions cut 7 bases from V and 1 base from J, with 11 bases between. The CDR3 DNA follows: TGTGCCAGCAAACAGGCACAATCCTACGAGCAGTACTTC. It translates to CASKQAQSYEQYF.

This clone appeared a single time. The J gene is TRBJ2-2, the V gene TRBV28, with a possible D match to TRBD1 (5 bases). The CDR3 loop spans 15 amino acids. Deletions cut 5 bases from V and 0 bases from J, with 10 bases between. Germline lookup yields CDR1 MDHEN and CDR2 SYDVKM. In nucleotides, the CDR3 is TGTGCCAGCAGTCTAAGACAGACGAACACCGGGGAGCTGTTTTTT. As protein: CASSLRQTNTGELFF.

The J gene is TRBJ2-2, the V gene TRBV24-1; D is possibly TRBD2 (6 bases). V lost 3 bases, J lost 4 bases, and 20 bases lay in between. CDR1 is KGHDR, CDR2 SFDVKD, per germline. This CDR3 has 18 residues. The CDR3 loop reads CATSDLPPVAESTGELFF. The CDR3 DNA reads TGTGCCACCAGTGATCTGCCTCCGGTAGCGGAAAGCACCGGGGAGCTGTTTTTT.

V and J are TRBV28 and TRBJ2-7, with 10 bases lining up with TRBD1. Germline CDR1 is MDHEN and CDR2 is SYDVKM. Losses at the gene ends were 6 bases for V and 5 bases for J; bases not matched to a gene: 10. This CDR3 region has 15 residues. This chain's CDR3 is CASRTGGWVSDEQYF. DNA for the CDR3: TGTGCCAGCAGGACAGGGGGCTGGGTTTCCGACGAGCAGTACTTC.

This sequence joins TRBV5-1 and TRBJ2-1; the match to TRBD1 covers 7 bases. Germline lookup yields CDR1 SGHRS and CDR2 YFSETQ. CDR3 size: 13 residues. Unmatched junction bases numbered 2, after V lost 4 bases and J lost 4 bases. The DNA for the CDR3 is TGCGCCAGCAGCCCGACAGGGTACAATGAGCAGTTCTTC. Translated: CASSPTGYNEQFF.

The genes are TRBV9 and TRBJ2-1; 10 bases line up with TRBD2. Germline CDR1 and CDR2: SGDLS and YYNGEE. The CDR3 runs 15 residues. J gave up 3 bases and V 3 bases, and 3 bases lay outside the gene matches. DNA of the CDR3: TGTGCCAGCAGCGAACTAGCGGGATTCTACAATGAGCAGTTCTTC. Protein product: CASSELAGFYNEQFF.

The chain has TRBV20-1 and TRBJ1-1; the D gene is possibly TRBD1 (5 bases). The germline V gene encodes CDR1 DFQATT and CDR2 SNEGSKA (reference sequence). V was cut by 6 bases and J by 11 bases, with 16 bases left in between. The CDR3 sequence is 11 residues long. CDR3 protein: CSARGGDQAFF. CDR3 coding DNA: TGCAGTGCGAGGGGAGGAGATCAGGCTTTCTTT.

J is TRBJ2-3 and V is TRBV5-6, with a tentative D call TRBD1 (5 bases). Germline loops: CDR1 SGHDT, CDR2 YYEEEE. Trimming took off 2 bases at V and 7 bases at J, with 8 bases between the two ends. This CDR3 comprises 12 residues. The CDR3 here is CASSFAGYTQYF. DNA for the CDR3: TGTGCCAGCAGCTTTGCAGGGTATACGCAGTATTTT.

The chain is built from TRBV6-6 and TRBJ1-2; 8 bases agree with TRBD1. In germline, CDR1 is MNHNY, CDR2 SVGAGI (reference sequence). The CDR3 covers 18 residues. V lost 8 bases and J lost 8; bases outside the gene matches: 25. CDR3 sequence (DNA): TGTGCCAGCTGTCGAACCCTTGTCCCGGGACAGGCGTCAATCGGCTACACCTTC. As protein: CASCRTLVPGQASIGYTF.

The V and J genes are TRBV2 and TRBJ2-3, with D possibly matching TRBD1 (6 bases). CDR3 length: 14 residues. Trimming left V 5 bases short and J 4 bases short, with 13 bases between. The V gene's germline CDR1 is SNHLY and CDR2 FYNNEI. This chain's CDR3 is CASSHPDSPDTQYF. The CDR3 DNA reads TGTGCCAGCAGTCATCCGGACAGCCCAGATACGCAGTATTTT.

The chain links TRBV5-5 to TRBJ1-1, with a possible D match to TRBD1 (6 bases). This CDR3 has 11 residues. Germline CDR1 and CDR2: SGHKS and YYEKEE (reference sequence). The V gene lost 3 bases and the J gene lost 10 bases, with 10 bases spanning the gap. CDR3 sequence: CASSWEGGAFF. The CDR3 DNA is TGTGCCAGCAGCTGGGAAGGGGGAGCTTTCTTT. The whole variable domain, remainder taken from reference TRBV5-5 and TRBJ1-1, is DAGVTQSPTHLIKTRGQQVTLRCSPISGHKSVSWYQQVLGQGPQFIFQYYEKEERGRGNFPDRFSARQFPNYSSELNVNALLLGDSALYLCASSWEGGAFFGQGTRLTVV.

V is TRBV7-9 and J is TRBJ2-1, with D possibly TRBD2 on 6 matching bases. The CDR3 is 16 amino acids. Trimming left V 6 bases short and J 4 bases short, with 19 bases between. Germline lookup yields CDR1 SEHNR and CDR2 FQNEAQ (reference sequence). CDR3 sequence: CASSLPRGNIYNEQFF. In DNA, the CDR3 is TGTGCCAGCAGTCTCCCCCGCGGGAACATATACAATGAGCAGTTCTTC.

The rearrangement uses TRBV19 and TRBJ2-7; 7 bases agree with TRBD1. The CDR3 sequence is 14 residues long. Losses at the gene ends were 5 bases for V and 3 bases for J; bases not matched to a gene: 7. Germline V gene sequence: CDR1 LNHDA, CDR2 SQIVND (reference sequence). The DNA of the CDR3 is TGTGCCAGTAGTGCCGGGACAGTAAGCTACGAGCAGTACTTC. Translated, it gives CASSAGTVSYEQYF.

The rearrangement links TRBV7-8 to TRBJ1-1; D uncertain. CDR1 SGHVS and CDR2 FQNEAQ come from the germline V gene. CDR3 length equals 12 residues. V lost 5 bases to trimming and J lost 10 bases, with 14 bases between them. The CDR3 loop reads CASSQTTRGAFF. The CDR3 DNA sequence: TGTGCCAGCAGCCAGACAACTCGGGGAGCTTTCTTT.

The J gene is TRBJ1-4, the V gene TRBV18; D unresolved. In germline, CDR1 is KGHSH, CDR2 LQKENI. The CDR3 is made up of 15 amino acids. V gave up 3 bases and J gave up 8 bases, with 16 bases separating them. The CDR3 DNA follows: TGTGCCAGCTCACCCGAGGGTCTTGTCGGAGAAAAACTGTTTTTT. Translated: CASSPEGLVGEKLFF.

This clone has only a few counts. This sequence joins TRBV9 and TRBJ1-6; 10 bases are shared with TRBD1. CDR1 SGDLS and CDR2 YYNGEE come from the germline V gene. V shed 0 bases, J shed 9 bases, and the junction held 3 bases outside the gene matches. The CDR3 is 15 amino acids. The CDR3 loop reads CASSVGTGGGSPLHF. The CDR3 coding sequence is TGTGCCAGCAGCGTAGGGACAGGGGGAGGTTCACCCCTCCACTTT.

The V gene is TRBV4-1, the J gene TRBJ1-5, with 8 positions matching TRBD1. CDR1 is MGHRA and CDR2 is YSYEKL in the germline V gene. The CDR3 contains 16 residues. With V trimmed by 2 bases and J by 1 base, 4 bases remained unmatched. CDR3 sequence: CASSQIDRGSNQPQHF. CDR3 sequence (DNA): TGCGCCAGCAGCCAAATAGACAGGGGAAGCAATCAGCCCCAGCATTTT.

This clone was counted a single time. V gene TRBV18 combines with J gene TRBJ1-2; the match to TRBD1 covers 8 bases. CDR3 length: 15 residues. CDR1 and CDR2 (germline): KGHSH, LQKENI. Germline trimming cut 3 bases from V and 5 bases from J; bases unmatched to any gene: 8. The CDR3 protein is CASSPPGTGTYGYTF. The CDR3 nucleotides are TGTGCCAGCTCACCCCCCGGGACAGGAACTTATGGCTACACCTTC.

The rearrangement uses TRBV9 and TRBJ2-5; 10 bases map to TRBD2. The CDR3 contains 16 residues. CDR1 SGDLS and CDR2 YYNGEE come from the germline V gene. J gave up 4 bases and V 0 bases, and 6 bases lay outside the gene matches. This chain's CDR3 is CASSVEPSGSLETQYF. CDR3 nucleotide sequence: TGTGCCAGCAGCGTAGAGCCTAGCGGGAGCTTAGAGACCCAGTACTTC.

This CDR3 reads CSVGQGTQYNEQFF. CDR3 nucleotide sequence: TGCAGCGTTGGCCAGGGGACACAATACAATGAGCAGTTCTTC. The chain carries TRBV29-1 and TRBJ2-1; D might be TRBD1 (6 bases). CDR3 length equals 14 residues. V was clipped by 4 bases and J by 4 bases, with 14 bases between them. CDR1 and CDR2 (germline): SQVTM, ANQGSEA.

This chain links TRBV5-8 with TRBJ2-3; D might be TRBD1 (5 bases). Per germline, CDR1 SGHTS and CDR2 YDEGEE. This CDR3 is built from 16 residues. The V end lost 0 bases, the J end lost 3 bases, and 14 bases lay between the germline ends. CDR3 amino acids: CASSLGSGFETDTQYF. The CDR3 DNA follows: TGTGCCAGCAGCTTGGGGTCAGGGTTTGAGACAGATACGCAGTATTTT.

The chain is built from TRBV6-6 and TRBJ2-2; the match to TRBD2 covers 7 bases. The CDR3 has 15 amino acids. With 7 bases clipped from V and 2 bases from J, the junction kept 7 bases outside the gene matches. Germline V gene data show CDR1 as MNHNY and CDR2 as SVGAGI (reference sequence). Written as DNA, the CDR3 is TGTGCCAGCAACCGACTAGCATCTAACACCGGGGAGCTGTTTTTT. It yields the protein CASNRLASNTGELFF.

The CDR3 nucleotides are TGTGCCAGCAGTTCCCTAACCGGGACAGGGCAAAACACTGAAGCTTTCTTT. It is translated as CASSSLTGTGQNTEAFF. The chain links TRBV27 to TRBJ1-1; 9 bases match TRBD1. Germline trimming cut 4 bases from V and 2 bases from J; bases unmatched to any gene: 11. The germline V gene encodes CDR1 MNHEY and CDR2 SMNVEV (reference sequence). This CDR3 has 17 residues.

The chain joins TRBV28 to TRBJ2-3, with a tentative D call TRBD2 (6 bases). The CDR3 runs 17 residues. V lost 1 base and J 1 base, leaving 15 bases between the germline ends. CDR1 MDHEN and CDR2 SYDVKM come from the germline V gene. The CDR3 sequence: CASSLSLPGVGTDTQYF. CDR3 in DNA: TGTGCCAGCAGTTTATCCCTCCCGGGAGTAGGCACAGATACGCAGTATTTT.

The J gene is TRBJ1-2, the V gene TRBV5-1; 8 bases fit TRBD1. V lost 4 bases, J lost 5 bases, and 13 bases stayed unmatched. There are 16 residues in the CDR3. Germline-derived CDR1 and CDR2 are SGHRS and YFSETQ. CDR3 in DNA: TGCGCCAGCAGCCCTAGGTCGAGACAGGGGCATTATGGCTACACCTTC. Translated, it gives CASSPRSRQGHYGYTF. Using reference TRBV5-1 and TRBJ1-2 for the parts outside the CDR3, the full variable domain is KAGVTQTPRYLIKTRGQQVTLSCSPISGHRSVSWYQQTPGQGLQFLFEYFSETQRNKGNFPGRFSGRQFSNSRSEMNVSTLELGDSALYLCASSPRSRQGHYGYTFGSGTRLTVV.